This T cell receptor (beta chain) comes out of a study of graft-versus-host responses after intestinal transplantation. Study in general: Recipients underwent multivisceral, liver-intestinal, or isolated intestinal transplants. Every recipient underwent anti-thymocyte globulin induction, then tacrolimus and steroids for approximately three years.

Method: immunoSEQ multiplex PCR; TCRdb's copy keeps in-frame clones and lacks some. The sample lists tens of thousands of clones; 85% to 95% were seen once. In this sample, this clone turned up a few times. Its antigen is currently unknown. The length of the CDR3 is 16 residues. Trimming took off 0 bases at V and 5 bases at J, with 16 bases between the two ends. Germline lookup yields CDR1 SGHNT and CDR2 YYREEE (reference sequence). Overall study results and limits: Early HvG declines after transplant were associated with peak circulating GvH clone levels.

The sample here was unstimulated CD4+ T cells sorted from spleen or lymph node cells, taken before transplant. The gene calls are TRBV5-4 and TRBJ2-3, with D possibly matching TRBD1 (6 bases). This TCR was recovered from a human donor who was the organ donor for an intestinal transplant. The CDR3 nucleotides read TGTGCCAGCAGCTTGGGGCTAGCTCAGGGACAAGATACGCAGTATTTT. As protein: CASSLGLAQGQDTQYF. Full variable domain (remainder filled in from reference TRBV5-4 and TRBJ2-3): ETGVTQSPTHLIKTRGQQVTLRCSSQSGHNTVSWYQQALGQGPQFIFQYYREEENGRGNFPPRFSGLQFPNYSSELNVNALELDDSALYLCASSLGLAQGQDTQYFGPGTRLTVL.